A selection of T cell receptor beta chains follows, all from one sample in a study of cytomegalovirus exposure and HLA in healthy donors. Data came from immunoSEQ multiplex PCR; TCRdb stores just in-frame clones and leaves some out. The record lists tens of thousands of clones, of which the ten most abundant hold about 0.5%. The sample comprised PBMCs. The receptors shown here come from a man aged 45-60 years in good health and CMV-seronegative. Each CDR3 is given with its conserved first and last residue. Fields, in order: V gene, CDR3 length, J gene, D gene, CDR3 protein, CDR3 DNA. The D gene is left open where the match is weak.

V: TRBV18
length: 14
J: TRBJ2-2
D: NA
CDR3: CASSPQGGTGELFF
DNA: TGTGCCAGCTCACCCCAGGGGGGCACCGGGGAGCTGTTTTTT

V: TRBV27
length: 15
J: TRBJ1-2
D: NA
CDR3: CASSLKSLPNYGYTF
DNA: TGTGCCAGCAGTTTAAAGAGTCTCCCCAACTATGGCTACACCTTC

V: TRBV7-3
length: 16
J: TRBJ1-1
D: NA
CDR3: CASSLIGGGPNTEAFF
DNA: TGTGCCAGCAGTCTGATAGGCGGAGGGCCGAACACTGAAGCTTTCTTT

V: TRBV5-6
length: 15
J: TRBJ1-2
D: TRBD1
CDR3: CASSLGSGGNYGYTF
DNA: TGTGCCAGCAGCTTGGGGTCAGGGGGGAACTATGGCTACACCTTC

V: TRBV14
length: 17
J: TRBJ1-1
D: TRBD1
CDR3: CASSQALGTAMNTEAFF
DNA: TGTGCCAGCAGCCAAGCTCTTGGGACAGCCATGAACACTGAAGCTTTCTTT

V: TRBV6-1
length: 16
J: TRBJ1-3
D: NA
CDR3: CASSEAGGALGNTIYF
DNA: TGTGCCAGCAGTGAAGCAGGGGGGGCTCTCGGAAACACCATATATTTT

V: TRBV5-4
length: 15
J: TRBJ1-1
D: TRBD1
CDR3: CASSTRDRGNTEAFF
DNA: TGTGCCAGCAGCACGCGGGACAGGGGAAACACTGAAGCTTTCTTT

V: TRBV18
length: 14
J: TRBJ1-2
D: NA
CDR3: CASSPGQGHDGYTF
DNA: TGTGCCAGCTCACCAGGGCAGGGTCATGATGGCTACACCTTC

V: TRBV11-3
length: 14
J: TRBJ2-7
D: NA
CDR3: CASSLDLTENEQYF
DNA: TGTGCCAGCAGCTTAGACCTAACAGAGAACGAGCAGTACTTC

V: TRBV27
length: 13
J: TRBJ1-5
D: NA
CDR3: CASSLQSNQPQHF
DNA: TGTGCCAGCAGTTTACAGAGCAATCAGCCCCAGCATTTT

V: TRBV28
length: 17
J: TRBJ1-3
D: NA
CDR3: CASSSTPGQNSGNTIYF
DNA: TGTGCCAGCAGTTCTACCCCGGGACAAAACTCTGGAAACACCATATATTTT

V: TRBV29-1
length: 12
J: TRBJ1-2
D: NA
CDR3: CSVWDNPGGYTF
DNA: TGCAGCGTTTGGGACAATCCCGGGGGCTACACCTTC

V: TRBV10-3
length: 16
J: TRBJ2-5
D: TRBD1
CDR3: CAISETLGQGGETQYF
DNA: TGTGCCATCAGTGAAACATTAGGACAGGGGGGGGAGACCCAGTACTTC

V: TRBV5-4
length: 14
J: TRBJ2-7
D: NA
CDR3: CASSPPDMDYEQYF
DNA: TGTGCCAGCAGCCCGCCCGACATGGACTACGAGCAGTACTTC

V: TRBV18
length: 15
J: TRBJ1-5
D: NA
CDR3: CASSPETGIRQPQHF
DNA: TGTGCCAGCTCACCAGAAACAGGGATAAGACAGCCCCAGCATTTT

V: TRBV4-1
length: 16
J: TRBJ2-1
D: TRBD1
CDR3: CASSQEGGTGINEQFF
DNA: TGCGCCAGCAGCCAAGAAGGCGGGACAGGGATCAATGAGCAGTTCTTC

V: TRBV18
length: 16
J: TRBJ1-1
D: NA
CDR3: CASSLSRWGGNTEAFF
DNA: TGTGCCAGCTCACTATCGAGGTGGGGGGGGAACACTGAAGCTTTCTTT

V: TRBV7-6
length: 15
J: TRBJ2-1
D: TRBD2
CDR3: CASSLETSGGTEQFF
DNA: TGTGCCAGCAGCTTGGAGACTAGCGGGGGCACTGAGCAGTTCTTC

V: TRBV4-1
length: 14
J: TRBJ2-7
D: NA
CDR3: CASSQDLQAYEQYF
DNA: TGCGCCAGCAGCCAAGATCTCCAGGCCTACGAGCAGTACTTC

V: TRBV7-9
length: 14
J: TRBJ2-3
D: NA
CDR3: CASGGGPNADTQYF
DNA: TGTGCCAGCGGGGGGGGCCCCAACGCAGATACGCAGTATTTT

V: TRBV18
length: 15
J: TRBJ2-7
D: TRBD1
CDR3: CASSPPGTGYNEQYF
DNA: TGTGCCAGCTCACCGCCCGGGACAGGGTATAACGAGCAGTACTTC

V: TRBV7-2
length: 16
J: TRBJ2-7
D: NA
CDR3: CASSLGASASSYEQYF
DNA: TGTGCCAGCAGCTTAGGGGCTAGCGCTAGCTCCTACGAGCAGTACTTC

V: TRBV27
length: 13
J: TRBJ2-7
D: NA
CDR3: CASSDPGDYEQYF
DNA: TGTGCCAGCAGCGATCCAGGGGACTACGAGCAGTACTTC

V: TRBV6-4
length: 14
J: TRBJ1-1
D: NA
CDR3: CASSTPGGHTEAFF
DNA: TGTGCCAGCAGTACGCCGGGAGGCCACACTGAAGCTTTCTTT

V: TRBV18
length: 15
J: TRBJ1-2
D: NA
CDR3: CASSPLEDSPYGYTF
DNA: TGTGCCAGCTCACCACTCGAGGACAGCCCCTATGGCTACACCTTC

V: TRBV9
length: 15
J: TRBJ1-3
D: NA
CDR3: CASSSTTGTGNTIYF
DNA: TGTGCCAGCAGCTCCACGACAGGAACAGGAAACACCATATATTTT

V: TRBV30
length: 13
J: TRBJ2-4
D: TRBD1
CDR3: CAWNPGQQNIQYF
DNA: TGTGCCTGGAATCCGGGACAGCAAAACATTCAGTACTTC

V: TRBV6-1
length: 15
J: TRBJ1-2
D: TRBD1
CDR3: CASSGSGTGGYGYTF
DNA: TGTGCCAGCAGTGGTTCCGGGACAGGGGGGTACGGCTACACCTTC

V: TRBV10-3
length: 17
J: TRBJ2-4
D: NA
CDR3: CAISESAGTLAKNIQYF
DNA: TGTGCCATCAGTGAGTCGGCGGGCACCCTAGCCAAAAACATTCAGTACTTC

V: TRBV25-1
length: 16
J: TRBJ1-4
D: NA
CDR3: CASSLHLTATNEKLFF
DNA: TGTGCCAGCAGTCTCCACTTGACAGCAACTAATGAAAAACTGTTTTTT

V: TRBV27
length: 15
J: TRBJ2-7
D: TRBD1
CDR3: CASRSTGQGVHEQYF
DNA: TGTGCCAGCAGGTCGACCGGACAGGGCGTCCACGAGCAGTACTTC

V: TRBV7-2
length: 15
J: TRBJ2-1
D: TRBD2
CDR3: CASSLGRGGYNEQFF
DNA: TGTGCCAGCAGCTTAGGACGGGGGGGATACAATGAGCAGTTCTTC